Detailed here is one T cell receptor (beta chain). RNA was extracted and reverse transcribed into cDNA as the sequencing template. Profiling relied on immunoSEQ multiplex PCR, and the TCRdb table lists in-frame clones only, not all of them. This table holds roughly 200,000 clones, roughly 59% found once. This specimen comes from a study of CD8+ T cells in alopecia areata. Germline V gene sequence: CDR1 GTSNPN, CDR2 SVGIG (reference sequence). The trim removed 3 bases at V and 3 bases at J, leaving 7 bases unmatched. The CDR3 is made up of 16 amino acids. V usage is TRBV30 and J usage is TRBJ2-3; 12 bases fit TRBD2. The source was CD4+ T cells sorted from blood, collected at week 0. This sequence originates from a human donor with alopecia areata. The CDR3, as DNA: TGTGCCTGGAGCCATGGACTAGCGGGGATAACAGATACGCAGTATTTT. Translating gives CAWSHGLAGITDTQYF.